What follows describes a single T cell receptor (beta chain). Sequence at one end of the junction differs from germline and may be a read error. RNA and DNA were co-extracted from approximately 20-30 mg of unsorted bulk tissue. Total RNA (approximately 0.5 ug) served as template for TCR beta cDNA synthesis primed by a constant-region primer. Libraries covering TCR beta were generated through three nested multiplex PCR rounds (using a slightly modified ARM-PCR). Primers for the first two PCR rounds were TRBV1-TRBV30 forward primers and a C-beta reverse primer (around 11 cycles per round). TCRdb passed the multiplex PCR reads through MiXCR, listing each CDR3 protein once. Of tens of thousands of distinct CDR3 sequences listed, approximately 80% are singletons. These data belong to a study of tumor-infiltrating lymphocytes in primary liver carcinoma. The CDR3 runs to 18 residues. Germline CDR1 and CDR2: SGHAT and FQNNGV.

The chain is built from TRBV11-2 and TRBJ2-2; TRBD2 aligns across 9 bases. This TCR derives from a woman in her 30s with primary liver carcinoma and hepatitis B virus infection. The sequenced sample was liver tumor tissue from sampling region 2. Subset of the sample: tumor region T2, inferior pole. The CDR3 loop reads CASGSPRAGGPNTGELFF. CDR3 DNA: TGCGCCAGCGGTTCACCCCGAGCGGGAGGCCCGAACACCGGGGAGCTGTTTTTT.